This T cell receptor beta chain was captured in a study of blood T cell repertoires in COVID-19. Study-wide context: Acute and convalescent COVID-19 samples came from the United States, Italy and Spain. T cells, B-cell-depleted T cells, or PBMCs supplied cDNA or gDNA.

The germline V gene has CDR1 SGHAT and CDR2 FQNNGV. The CDR3 runs 15 residues. Trimming shortened V by 0 bases and J by 5 bases, and 14 bases separated the two germline ends. Methods used by the authors: Using reference gene primer amplification, nucleated cell counts were estimated. Sequencing was performed with immunoSEQ multiplex PCR; in TCRdb, only in-frame clones are kept and a portion is missing. For V, J and clone size, that table is used; D and trimming come from the DNA. The repertoire holds about 87,000 clones, around 75% seen once, with about 4.2% in the top ten. Sequencing was done on a sample of peripheral blood. The origin of this receptor is a woman in her fifties or sixties with acute or convalescent COVID-19. The chain uses TRBV11-2 and TRBJ2-7; a possible D gene is TRBD1 (6 bases). The chain's CDR3 is CASSLELTGPHEQYF. As DNA, the CDR3 is TGTGCCAGCAGCTTAGAACTTACAGGGCCCCACGAGCAGTACTTC.